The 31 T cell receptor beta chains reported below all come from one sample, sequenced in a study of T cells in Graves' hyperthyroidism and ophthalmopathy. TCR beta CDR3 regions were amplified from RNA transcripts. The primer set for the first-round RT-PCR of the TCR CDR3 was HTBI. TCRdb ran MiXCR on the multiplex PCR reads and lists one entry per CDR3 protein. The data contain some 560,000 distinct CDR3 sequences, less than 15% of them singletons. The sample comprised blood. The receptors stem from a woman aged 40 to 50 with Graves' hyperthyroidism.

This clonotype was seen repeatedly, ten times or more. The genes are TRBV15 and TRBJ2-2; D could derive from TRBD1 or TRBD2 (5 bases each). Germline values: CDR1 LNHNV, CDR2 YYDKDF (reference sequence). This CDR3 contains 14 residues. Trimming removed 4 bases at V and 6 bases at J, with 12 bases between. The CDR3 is CATSTQQEAGELFF. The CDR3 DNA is TGTGCCACCAGCACCCAACAGGAGGCCGGGGAGCTGTTTTTT.

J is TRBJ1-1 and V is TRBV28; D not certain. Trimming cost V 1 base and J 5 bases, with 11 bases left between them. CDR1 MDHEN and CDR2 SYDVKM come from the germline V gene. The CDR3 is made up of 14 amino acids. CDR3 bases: TGTGCCAGCAGTTTATCTTCTGATCGGACTGAAGCTTTCTTT. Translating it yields CASSLSSDRTEAFF. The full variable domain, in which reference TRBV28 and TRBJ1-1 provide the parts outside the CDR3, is DVKVTQSSRYLVKRTGEKVFLECVQDMDHENMFWYRQDPGLGLRLIYFSYDVKMKEKGDIPEGYSVSREKKERFSLILESASTNQTSMYLCASSLSSDRTEAFFGQGTRLTVV.

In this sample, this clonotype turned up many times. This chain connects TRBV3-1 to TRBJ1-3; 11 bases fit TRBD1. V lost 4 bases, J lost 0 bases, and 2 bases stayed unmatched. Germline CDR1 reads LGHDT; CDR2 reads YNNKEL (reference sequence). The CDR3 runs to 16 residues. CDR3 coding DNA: TGTGCCAGCAGCCTGGACAGGGGGCACTCTGGAAACACCATATATTTT. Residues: CASSLDRGHSGNTIYF.

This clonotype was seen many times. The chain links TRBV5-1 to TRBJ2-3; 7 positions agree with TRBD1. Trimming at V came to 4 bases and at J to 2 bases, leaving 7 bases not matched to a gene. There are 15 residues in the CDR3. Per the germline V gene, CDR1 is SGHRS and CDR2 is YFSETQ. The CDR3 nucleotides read TGCGCCAGCAGCCTCCGACAGGGCTCCACAGATACGCAGTATTTT. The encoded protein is CASSLRQGSTDTQYF. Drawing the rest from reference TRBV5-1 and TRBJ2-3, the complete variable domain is KAGVTQTPRYLIKTRGQQVTLSCSPISGHRSVSWYQQTPGQGLQFLFEYFSETQRNKGNFPGRFSGRQFSNSRSEMNVSTLELGDSALYLCASSLRQGSTDTQYFGPGTRLTVL.

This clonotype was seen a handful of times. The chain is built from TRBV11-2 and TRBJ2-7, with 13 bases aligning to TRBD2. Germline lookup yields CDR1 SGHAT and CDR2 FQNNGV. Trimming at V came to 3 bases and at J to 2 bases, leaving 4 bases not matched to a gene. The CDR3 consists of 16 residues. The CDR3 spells CASSFGTSGNPYEQYF. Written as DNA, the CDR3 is TGTGCCAGCAGCTTCGGGACTAGCGGGAATCCCTACGAGCAGTACTTC. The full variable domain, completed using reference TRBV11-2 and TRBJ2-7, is EAGVAQSPRYKIIEKRQSVAFWCNPISGHATLYWYQQILGQGPKLLIQFQNNGVVDDSQLPKDRFSAERLKGVDSTLKIQPAKLEDSAVYLCASSFGTSGNPYEQYFGPGTRLTVT.

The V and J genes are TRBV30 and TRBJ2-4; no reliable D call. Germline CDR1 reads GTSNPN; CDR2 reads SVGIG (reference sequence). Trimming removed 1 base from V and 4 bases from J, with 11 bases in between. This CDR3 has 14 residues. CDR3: CAWSEDGTKNIQYF. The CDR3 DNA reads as TGTGCCTGGAGTGAGGACGGAACTAAAAACATTCAGTACTTC.

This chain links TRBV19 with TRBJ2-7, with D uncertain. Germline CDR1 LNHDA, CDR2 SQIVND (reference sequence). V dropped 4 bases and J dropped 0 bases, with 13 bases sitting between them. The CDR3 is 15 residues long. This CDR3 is CASSRGQVSSYEQYF. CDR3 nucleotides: TGTGCCAGTAGTAGGGGTCAGGTGAGCTCCTACGAGCAGTACTTC.

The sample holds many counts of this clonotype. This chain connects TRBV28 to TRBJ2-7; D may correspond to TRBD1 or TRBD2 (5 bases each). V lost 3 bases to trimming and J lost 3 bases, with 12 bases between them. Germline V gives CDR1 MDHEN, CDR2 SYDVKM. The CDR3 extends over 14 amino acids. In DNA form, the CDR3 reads TGTGCCAGCAGTTTGGAGGACAACTACTACGAGCAGTACTTC. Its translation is CASSLEDNYYEQYF.

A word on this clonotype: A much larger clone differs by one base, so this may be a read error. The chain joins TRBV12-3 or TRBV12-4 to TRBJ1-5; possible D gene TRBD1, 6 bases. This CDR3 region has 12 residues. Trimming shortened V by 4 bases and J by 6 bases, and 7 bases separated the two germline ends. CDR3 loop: CASSSRGQPQHF. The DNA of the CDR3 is TGTGCCAGCAGTTCCAGGGGTCAGCCCCAGCATTTT.

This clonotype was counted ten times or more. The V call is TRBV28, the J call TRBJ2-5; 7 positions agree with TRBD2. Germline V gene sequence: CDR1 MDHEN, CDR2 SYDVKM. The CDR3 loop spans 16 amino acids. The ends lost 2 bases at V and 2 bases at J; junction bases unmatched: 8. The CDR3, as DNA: TGTGCCAGCAGTTTACTGGGCGGGAGTTTTCAAGAGACCCAGTACTTC. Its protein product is CASSLLGGSFQETQYF.

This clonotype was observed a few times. The CDR3 region is CASSAIQGLGTDTQYF. CDR3 DNA: TGTGCCAGCAGTGCGATACAGGGTCTCGGCACAGATACGCAGTATTTT. This chain connects TRBV25-1 to TRBJ2-3, with D possibly TRBD1 on 6 matching bases. Per the germline V gene, CDR1 is MGHDK and CDR2 is SYGVNS. The CDR3 has 16 amino acids. With 4 bases removed from V and 1 base from J, the gap between germline ends came to 15 bases.

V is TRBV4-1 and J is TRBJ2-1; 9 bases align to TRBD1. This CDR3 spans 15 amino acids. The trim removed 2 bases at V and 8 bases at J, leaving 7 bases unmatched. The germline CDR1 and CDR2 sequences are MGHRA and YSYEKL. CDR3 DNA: TGCGCCAGCAGCCAATATCACAGGGGGCTCGATGAGCAGTTCTTC. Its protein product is CASSQYHRGLDEQFF.

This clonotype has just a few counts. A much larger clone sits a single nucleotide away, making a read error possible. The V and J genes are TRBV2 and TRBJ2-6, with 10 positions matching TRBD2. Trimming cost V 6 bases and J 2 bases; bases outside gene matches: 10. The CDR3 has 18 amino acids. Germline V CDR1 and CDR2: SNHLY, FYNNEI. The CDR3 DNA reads TGTGCCAGCAGCGGAACTAGCGGGAAATCACCTGGGGCCAACGTCCTGACTTTC. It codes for CASSGTSGKSPGANVLTF.

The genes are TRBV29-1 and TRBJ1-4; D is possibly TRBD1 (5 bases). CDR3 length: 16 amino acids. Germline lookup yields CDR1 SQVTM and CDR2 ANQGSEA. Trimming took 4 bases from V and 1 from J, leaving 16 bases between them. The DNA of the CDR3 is TGCAGCGTTGTAGTCCTGTTGGGGGTAACTAATGAAAAACTGTTTTTT. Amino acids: CSVVVLLGVTNEKLFF.

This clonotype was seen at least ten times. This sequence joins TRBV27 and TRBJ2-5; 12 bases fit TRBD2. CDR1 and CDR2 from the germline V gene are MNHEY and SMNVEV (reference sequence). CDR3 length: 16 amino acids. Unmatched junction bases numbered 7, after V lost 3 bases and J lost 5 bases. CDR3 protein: CASSLAGTSGPETQYF. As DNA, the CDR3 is TGTGCCAGCAGTTTGGCCGGGACTAGCGGGCCGGAGACCCAGTACTTC.

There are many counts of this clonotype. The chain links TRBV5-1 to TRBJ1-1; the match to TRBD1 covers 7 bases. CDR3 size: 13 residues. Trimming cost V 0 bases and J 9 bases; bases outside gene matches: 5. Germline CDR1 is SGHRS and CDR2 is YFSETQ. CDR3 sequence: CASSLVQGTQAFF. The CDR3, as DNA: TGCGCCAGCAGCTTGGTACAGGGGACACAAGCTTTCTTT.

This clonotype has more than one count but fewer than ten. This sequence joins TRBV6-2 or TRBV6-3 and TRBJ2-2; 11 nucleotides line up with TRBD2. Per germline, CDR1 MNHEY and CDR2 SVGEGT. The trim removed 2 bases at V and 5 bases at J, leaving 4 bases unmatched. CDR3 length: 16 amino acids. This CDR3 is CASSYGRLAGTGELFF. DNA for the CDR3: TGTGCCAGCAGTTACGGGCGACTAGCGGGAACCGGGGAGCTGTTTTTT.

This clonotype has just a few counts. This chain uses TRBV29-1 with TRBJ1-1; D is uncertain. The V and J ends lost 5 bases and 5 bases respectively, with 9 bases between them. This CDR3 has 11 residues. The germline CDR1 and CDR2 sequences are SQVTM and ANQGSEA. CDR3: CSVSIATEAFF. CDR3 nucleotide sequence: TGCAGCGTTTCAATCGCAACTGAAGCTTTCTTT. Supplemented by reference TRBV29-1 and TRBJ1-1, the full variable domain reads SAVISQKPSRDICQRGTSLTIQCQVDSQVTMMFWYRQQPGQSLTLIATANQGSEATYESGFVIDKFPISRPNLTFSTLTVSNMSPEDSSIYLCSVSIATEAFFGQGTRLTVV.

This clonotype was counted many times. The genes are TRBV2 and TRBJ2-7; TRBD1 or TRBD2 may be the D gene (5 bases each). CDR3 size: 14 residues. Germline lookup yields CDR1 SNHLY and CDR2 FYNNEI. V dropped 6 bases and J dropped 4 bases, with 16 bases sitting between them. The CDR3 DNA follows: TGTGCCAGCAGCTTCCGGGACGGAGCTTACGAGCAGTACTTC. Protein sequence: CASSFRDGAYEQYF.

This CDR3 is CASGGQSSTDTQYF. The CDR3 region has the DNA TGTGCCAGCGGGGGACAGAGTAGCACAGATACGCAGTATTTT. This chain connects TRBV19 to TRBJ2-3; TRBD1 is a possible D gene (7 bases). Germline values: CDR1 LNHDA, CDR2 SQIVND (reference sequence). V was cut by 9 bases and J by 0 bases, with 13 bases left in between. The CDR3 consists of 14 residues. Together with reference TRBV19 and TRBJ2-3, the CDR3 gives the full variable domain: DGGITQSPKYLFRKEGQNVTLSCEQNLNHDAMYWYRQDPGQGLRLIYYSQIVNDFQKGDIAEGYSVSREKKESFPLTVTSAQKNPTAFYLCASGGQSSTDTQYFGPGTRLTVL.

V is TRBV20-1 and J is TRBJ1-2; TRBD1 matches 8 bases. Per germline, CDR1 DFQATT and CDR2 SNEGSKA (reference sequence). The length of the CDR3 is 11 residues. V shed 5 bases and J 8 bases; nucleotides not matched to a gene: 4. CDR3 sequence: CSAVQGVGYTF. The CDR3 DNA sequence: TGCAGTGCTGTACAGGGGGTAGGCTACACCTTC.

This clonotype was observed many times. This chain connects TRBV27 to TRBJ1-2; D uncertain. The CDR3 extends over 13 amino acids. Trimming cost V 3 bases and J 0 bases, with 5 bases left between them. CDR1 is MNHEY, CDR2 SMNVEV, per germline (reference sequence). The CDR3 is CASSFKSNYGYTF. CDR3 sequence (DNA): TGTGCCAGCAGTTTCAAGTCTAACTATGGCTACACCTTC.

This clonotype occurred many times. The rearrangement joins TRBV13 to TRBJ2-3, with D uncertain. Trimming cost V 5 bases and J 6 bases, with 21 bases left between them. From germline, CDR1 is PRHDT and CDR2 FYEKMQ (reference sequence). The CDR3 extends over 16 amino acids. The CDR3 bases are TGTGCCAGCAGCCCTCAGCGTAGTGGGGAAGTGGATACGCAGTATTTT. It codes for CASSPQRSGEVDTQYF. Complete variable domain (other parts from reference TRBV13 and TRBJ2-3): AAGVIQSPRHLIKEKRETATLKCYPIPRHDTVYWYQQGPGQDPQFLISFYEKMQSDKGSIPDRFSAQQFSDYHSELNMSSLELGDSALYFCASSPQRSGEVDTQYFGPGTRLTVL.

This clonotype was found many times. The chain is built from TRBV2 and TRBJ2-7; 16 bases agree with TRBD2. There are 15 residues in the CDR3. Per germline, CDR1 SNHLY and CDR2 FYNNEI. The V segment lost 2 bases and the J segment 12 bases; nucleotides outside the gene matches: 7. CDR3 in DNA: TGTGCCAGCAGTGAATGGGGACTAGCGGGAGGGTCGCCGTACTTC. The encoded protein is CASSEWGLAGGSPYF.

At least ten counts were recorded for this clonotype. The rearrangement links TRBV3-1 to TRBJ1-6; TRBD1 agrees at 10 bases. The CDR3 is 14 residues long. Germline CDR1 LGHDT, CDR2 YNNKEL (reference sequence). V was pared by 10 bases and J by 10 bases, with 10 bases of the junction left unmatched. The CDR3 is CATAGQGVSSPLHF. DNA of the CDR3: TGTGCCACCGCCGGACAGGGGGTGTCCTCACCCCTCCACTTT.

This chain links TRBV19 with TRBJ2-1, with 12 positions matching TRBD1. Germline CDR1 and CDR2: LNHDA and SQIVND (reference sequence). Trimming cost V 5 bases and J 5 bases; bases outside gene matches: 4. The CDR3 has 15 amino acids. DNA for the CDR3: TGTGCCAGTAGTGGGACAGGGGGCATCAACAATGAGCAGTTCTTC. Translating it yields CASSGTGGINNEQFF.

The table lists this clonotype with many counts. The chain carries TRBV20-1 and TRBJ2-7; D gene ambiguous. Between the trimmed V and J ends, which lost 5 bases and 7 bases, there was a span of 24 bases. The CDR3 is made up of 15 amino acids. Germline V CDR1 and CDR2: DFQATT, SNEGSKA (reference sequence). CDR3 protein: CSAPRLAATTKEQYF. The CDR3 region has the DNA TGCAGTGCTCCCCGTCTGGCCGCCACAACTAAAGAGCAGTACTTC.

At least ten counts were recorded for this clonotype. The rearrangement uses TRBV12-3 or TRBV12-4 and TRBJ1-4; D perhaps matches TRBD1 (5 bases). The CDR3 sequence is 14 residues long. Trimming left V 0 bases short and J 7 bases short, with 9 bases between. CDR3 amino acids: CASSLAGEAEKLFF. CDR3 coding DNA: TGTGCCAGCAGTTTAGCGGGGGAGGCTGAAAAACTGTTTTTT.

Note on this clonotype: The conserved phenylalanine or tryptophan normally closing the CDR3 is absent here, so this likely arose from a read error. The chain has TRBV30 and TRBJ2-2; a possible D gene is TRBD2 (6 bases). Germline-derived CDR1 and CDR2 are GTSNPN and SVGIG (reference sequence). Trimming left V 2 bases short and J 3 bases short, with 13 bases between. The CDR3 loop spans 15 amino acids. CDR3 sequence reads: CAWSRGGIDTGELFY. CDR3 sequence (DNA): TGTGCCTGGAGTCGAGGAGGGATCGACACCGGGGAGCTGTTTTAT.

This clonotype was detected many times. CDR3 DNA sequence: TGTGCCAGCAGCCAATCAGGGCGAGAGACCCAGTACTTC. Protein: CASSQSGRETQYF. The chain is built from TRBV3-1 and TRBJ2-5; a weak D match, TRBD1 (5 bases). Deletions cut 2 bases from V and 4 bases from J, with 8 bases between. Germline V gives CDR1 LGHDT, CDR2 YNNKEL (reference sequence). The CDR3 has 13 amino acids.

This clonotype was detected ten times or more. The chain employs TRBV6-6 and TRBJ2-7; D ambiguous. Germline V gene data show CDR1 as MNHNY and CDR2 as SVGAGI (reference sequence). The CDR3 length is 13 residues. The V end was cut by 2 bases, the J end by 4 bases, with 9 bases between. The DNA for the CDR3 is TGTGCCAGCAGTTACCGTAACAAGTACGAGCAGTACTTC. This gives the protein CASSYRNKYEQYF.